This TCR beta chain was captured in a study of T cells in Graves' hyperthyroidism and ophthalmopathy. It was RNA transcripts that yielded the amplified TCR beta CDR3 regions. TCR CDR3 regions were first amplified by RT-PCR with HTBI primers. TCRdb called the multiplex PCR reads again in MiXCR, with one record for every CDR3 protein. This table has some 650,000 distinct CDR3 sequences, 15% to 20% appearing once. Out of 10 ml of fresh peripheral blood came the PBMCs. The CDR3 covers 11 residues. CDR1 is SGHDT, CDR2 YYEEEE, per germline. This clonotype was found a few times. The V and J genes are TRBV5-6 and TRBJ2-4, with a possible D match to TRBD1 (5 bases). The J call is in doubt because the DNA end fits TRBJ2-1 better. Sequencing was performed on blood. The receptor's source is a middle-aged woman with Graves' ophthalmopathy. Here the CDR3 reads CASSLEGIQFF. In nucleotides, the CDR3 is TGTGCCAGCAGCTTGGAGGGGATTCAGTTCTTC.